At least ten counts were recorded for the clone carrying this T cell receptor (beta chain). TCRdb recomputed calls from the 5' RACE reads with MiXCR, one row per CDR3 protein. The data hold approximately 60,000 distinct CDR3 sequences, with under 25% observed a single time. The CDR3 totals 14 residues. V was pared by 8 bases and J by 4 bases, with 9 bases of the junction left unmatched. The V gene's germline CDR1 is SGHVS and CDR2 FNYEAQ. Treg sorting used a CD4+CD25+CD127-/low gate. The chain carries TRBV7-6 and TRBJ1-1; 8 nucleotides line up with TRBD1. The sequencing input was tumor-infiltrating Tregs sorted from the breast tumor. The source is a female donor with breast cancer. The CDR3 DNA follows: TGTGCCAGCGGAAGACAGGGGCGGCCCACTGAAGCTTTCTTT. This gives the protein CASGRQGRPTEAFF.